The 7 T cell receptor beta chains given below trace back to one sample, sequenced in a study of regulatory T cells in long-lasting Graves disease. iRepertoire HTBI primers and Arm-PCR of CDR3 regions built TCR beta libraries. TCRdb passed the multiplex PCR reads through MiXCR, listing each CDR3 protein once. Altogether about 440,000 distinct CDR3 sequences are present, approximately 16% being singletons, with the ten largest covering about 25%. Time point here: newly diagnosed GD, antithyroid drugs for less than 3 months. Making the TCR library involved RNA that had been extracted from PBMCs. These sequences were also reported in another study, on T cells in Graves' hyperthyroidism and ophthalmopathy.

The specimen was peripheral blood mononuclear cells (PBMCs), collected at new diagnosis, from a patient treated with antithyroid drugs. These receptors originate from a woman aged 18-29 years with Graves disease.

The chain couples TRBV11-1 to TRBJ2-7, with 13 positions matching TRBD2. The CDR3 extends over 16 amino acids. The V gene's germline CDR1 is SGHAT and CDR2 FQDESV (reference sequence). V dropped 4 bases and J dropped 2; count of bases not matched to a gene: 5. The CDR3 DNA follows: TGTGCCAGCAGCTCAGAACTAGCGGGAGGGCCCTACGAGCAGTACTTC. Translation gives CASSSELAGGPYEQYF.

This clonotype was seen a handful of times. The gene calls are TRBV10-3 and TRBJ2-3; no definite D call. Germline V gene lookup returns CDR1 ENHRY and CDR2 SYGVKD. V lost 0 bases, J lost 3 bases, and 4 bases lay in between. The CDR3 is 13 residues long. The CDR3 DNA follows: TGTGCCATCAGTGAGTCTAGGACAGATACGCAGTATTTT. It is translated as CAISESRTDTQYF.

This clonotype was detected ten times or more. The V gene is TRBV12-5, the J gene TRBJ1-1, with D perhaps matching TRBD1 (6 bases). Deletions cut 5 bases from V and 8 bases from J, with 12 bases between. There are 12 residues in the CDR3. CDR1 is LGHNT, CDR2 FRNRAP, per germline. Here the CDR3 DNA reads TGTGCTAGTGGTCTTACGGACAGCGAAGCTTTCTTT. The encoded protein is CASGLTDSEAFF.

V usage is TRBV25-1 and J usage is TRBJ2-7; 12 bases agree with TRBD1. The CDR3 contains 18 residues. CDR1 and CDR2 from the germline V gene are MGHDK and SYGVNS. J lost 3 bases, V lost 4 bases, and 13 bases had no gene match. CDR3 coding DNA: TGTGCCAGCAGTGGGTCCGGGACAGGGGGCATCGTATTCTACGAGCAGTACTTC. Amino acids: CASSGSGTGGIVFYEQYF.

The rearrangement uses TRBV20-1 and TRBJ2-7; 7 positions agree with TRBD2. Germline lookup yields CDR1 DFQATT and CDR2 SNEGSKA (reference sequence). The length of the CDR3 is 14 residues. Trimming removed 0 bases from V and 3 bases from J; junction bases left unmatched: 5. In nucleotides, the CDR3 is TGCAGTGCTAGAGAAGCGGGAACACTCTACGAGCAGTACTTC. Its protein product is CSAREAGTLYEQYF.

CDR3 in amino acids: CASSKPGTSGSYEQFF. DNA for the CDR3: TGCGCCAGCAGCAAACCTGGGACTAGCGGGAGCTATGAGCAGTTCTTC. The rearrangement uses TRBV5-1 and TRBJ2-1, with 14 bases fitting TRBD2. Germline V gives CDR1 SGHRS, CDR2 YFSETQ. The V segment lost 4 bases and the J segment 8 bases; nucleotides outside the gene matches: 8. This CDR3 comprises 16 residues. Variable domain in full (rest from reference TRBV5-1 and TRBJ2-1): KAGVTQTPRYLIKTRGQQVTLSCSPISGHRSVSWYQQTPGQGLQFLFEYFSETQRNKGNFPGRFSGRQFSNSRSEMNVSTLELGDSALYLCASSKPGTSGSYEQFFGPGTRLTVL.

This clonotype was observed a handful of times. The chain joins TRBV28 to TRBJ1-2, with D possibly being TRBD1 (5 bases). The V end lost 3 bases, the J end lost 0 bases, and 14 bases lay between the germline ends. CDR1 is MDHEN, CDR2 SYDVKM, per germline. This CDR3 region has 16 residues. The CDR3 coding sequence is TGTGCCAGCAGTTTGGAAGGGGCCAATTCTAACTATGGCTACACCTTC. Its protein is CASSLEGANSNYGYTF.